The text below deals with one TCR beta chain. The data derive from a study of regulatory T cells in long-lasting Graves disease. Study-wide background: Patients newly diagnosed with Graves' had been on antithyroid drugs for under 3 months.

As to time point: newly diagnosed GD, antithyroid drugs for less than 3 months. Extracted PBMC RNA gave rise to the TCR library. V was cut by 6 bases and J by 7 bases, with 13 bases left in between. The germline V gene encodes CDR1 MDHEN and CDR2 SYDVKM. The CDR3 contains 13 residues. Combining iRepertoire HTBI primers with Arm-PCR of CDR3 regions, the authors built TCR beta libraries. One entry per CDR3 protein results from TCRdb running MiXCR on the multiplex PCR reads. Among more than 400,000 distinct CDR3 sequences listed, about a sixth were seen once. These data are also associated with another study on T cells in Graves' hyperthyroidism and ophthalmopathy. Per that study: The TCR CDR3 was amplified in a first-round RT-PCR using the HTBI primer set.

The sequence was obtained from a woman between 25 and 40 years old with Graves disease. Sequences were derived from peripheral blood mononuclear cells (PBMCs), sampled at new diagnosis, from a patient treated with antithyroid drugs. The chain links TRBV28 to TRBJ1-3, with TRBD1 as a possible D gene (5 bases). The CDR3 reads CASSTGGWNTIYF. DNA of the CDR3: TGTGCCAGCAGCACGGGGGGTTGGAACACCATATATTTT.